This TCR beta chain emerged from a study of cytomegalovirus exposure and HLA in healthy donors. About the study: When roughly 420 donors were genotyped, about 81% of them were found to fall in the Caucasian-associated ancestry cluster. Overall study results and limits: Presence/absence analyses assumed roughly uniform sequencing depth across donors. Data from an earlier analysis indicated that most TCR beta V segments were productive either about 87% or about 30% of the time.

About this clone itself: The antigen is not known.

The CDR3 loop spans 15 amino acids. CDR1 is PRHDT, CDR2 FYEKMQ, per germline (reference sequence). V was pared by 5 bases and J by 9 bases, with 13 bases of the junction left unmatched. The study ran its PCR with 60 Vbeta and 13 Jbeta primers. TCRdb keeps only in-frame clones here, not all; method: immunoSEQ multiplex PCR. The top ten clones hold roughly 2.5% of a sample with roughly 200,000 clones, 55% to 75% of them seen once. The TCR originated in a man between 40 and 49 years old in good health and CMV-seropositive. The specimen sequenced was PBMCs. This chain uses TRBV13 with TRBJ1-5; TRBD1 matches 7 bases. The CDR3 DNA reads TGTGCCAGCAGCAAAAACAGGGGTCCCCTAACGCCCCAGCATTTT. Protein product: CASSKNRGPLTPQHF.